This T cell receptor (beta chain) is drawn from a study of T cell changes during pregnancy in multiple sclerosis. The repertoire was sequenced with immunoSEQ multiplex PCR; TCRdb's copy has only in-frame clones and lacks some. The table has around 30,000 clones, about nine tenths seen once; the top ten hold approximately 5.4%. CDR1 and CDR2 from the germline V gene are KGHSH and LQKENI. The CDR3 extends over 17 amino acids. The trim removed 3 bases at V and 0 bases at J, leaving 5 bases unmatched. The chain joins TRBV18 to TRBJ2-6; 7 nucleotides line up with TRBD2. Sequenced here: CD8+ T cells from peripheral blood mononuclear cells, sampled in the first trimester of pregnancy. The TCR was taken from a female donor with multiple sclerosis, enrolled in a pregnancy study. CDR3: CASSPIGRASGANVLTF. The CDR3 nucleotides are TGTGCCAGCTCACCTATAGGGAGGGCCTCTGGGGCCAACGTCCTGACTTTC. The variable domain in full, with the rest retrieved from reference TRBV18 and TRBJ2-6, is NAGVMQNPRHLVRRRGQEARLRCSPMKGHSHVYWYRQLPEEGLKFMVYLQKENIIDESGMPKERFSAEFPKEGPSILRIQQVVRGDSAAYFCASSPIGRASGANVLTFGAGSRLTVL.